Following are 6 T cell receptor beta chains from one sample sequenced in a study of shared clonotypes between healthy human individuals. Assay used: immunoSEQ multiplex PCR; TCRdb lists only in-frame clones, some missing. The sample carries about 1.5 million clones, 95% to 99% recorded once. Sequenced sample: naive CD4+ T cells sorted from blood. Subset of the sample: CD45RA+ positively selected. The receptor source for this set is a man aged 30 to 45 in good health.

This clone was detected a few times. This same CDR3 is encoded by further DNA sequences in the sample. The rearrangement uses TRBV19 and TRBJ2-1; D is unresolved. Per the germline V gene, CDR1 is LNHDA and CDR2 is SQIVND (reference sequence). V gave up 5 bases and J gave up 4 bases, with 3 bases separating them. CDR3 length: 11 amino acids. DNA for the CDR3: TGTGCCAGTAGTCGGTACAATGAGCAGTTCTTC. It yields the protein CASSRYNEQFF.

This chain links TRBV11-1 with TRBJ2-2; D perhaps matches TRBD1 (5 bases). V lost 2 bases and J 3 bases, leaving 10 bases between the germline ends. In germline, CDR1 is SGHAT, CDR2 FQDESV (reference sequence). The CDR3 totals 15 residues. The CDR3 is CASSLRQGHTGELFF. The DNA of the CDR3 is TGTGCCAGCAGCTTACGCCAGGGTCACACCGGGGAGCTGTTTTTT.

The chain uses TRBV28 and TRBJ2-5; D is perhaps TRBD1 (5 bases). The V gene lost 2 bases and the J gene lost 0 bases, with 19 bases spanning the gap. The CDR3 loop spans 18 amino acids. Germline loops: CDR1 MDHEN, CDR2 SYDVKM. The CDR3 bases are TGTGCCAGCAGTTTACAAAGGTCTGCAGGGCCGGACCAAGAGACCCAGTACTTC. Translated, it gives CASSLQRSAGPDQETQYF.

The gene calls are TRBV18 and TRBJ2-2; D could derive from TRBD1 or TRBD2 (5 bases each). CDR1 is KGHSH and CDR2 is LQKENI in the germline V gene. V was clipped by 0 bases and J by 6 bases, with 14 bases between them. The CDR3 contains 16 residues. The CDR3 protein is CASSPPGIGTPGELFF. In DNA, the CDR3 is TGTGCCAGCTCACCACCCGGGATCGGGACCCCCGGGGAGCTGTTTTTT. Based on the CDR3 plus reference TRBV18 and TRBJ2-2, the full variable domain is NAGVMQNPRHLVRRRGQEARLRCSPMKGHSHVYWYRQLPEEGLKFMVYLQKENIIDESGMPKERFSAEFPKEGPSILRIQQVVRGDSAAYFCASSPPGIGTPGELFFGEGSRLTVL.

CDR3 loop: CASRPGTGLGADTQYF. Written as DNA, the CDR3 is TGCGCCAGCAGGCCCGGGACAGGGCTTGGGGCAGATACGCAGTATTTT. The chain couples TRBV5-1 to TRBJ2-3; 9 bases are shared with TRBD1. The trim removed 5 bases at V and 4 bases at J, leaving 11 bases unmatched. The CDR3 sequence is 16 residues long. Germline CDR1 SGHRS, CDR2 YFSETQ. The full variable domain, completed using reference TRBV5-1 and TRBJ2-3, is KAGVTQTPRYLIKTRGQQVTLSCSPISGHRSVSWYQQTPGQGLQFLFEYFSETQRNKGNFPGRFSGRQFSNSRSEMNVSTLELGDSALYLCASRPGTGLGADTQYFGPGTRLTVL.

This clone was counted once. The chain recombines TRBV5-1 with TRBJ2-7; 10 bases are a match to TRBD2. Germline V gene lookup returns CDR1 SGHRS and CDR2 YFSETQ. The CDR3 spans 15 residues. The trim removed 3 bases at V and 2 bases at J, leaving 5 bases unmatched. CDR3 bases: TGCGCCAGCAGCTCCCTAGCGGGAGACCCCTACGAGCAGTACTTC. This codes for CASSSLAGDPYEQYF.